In this sample, the clone carrying this T cell receptor beta chain turned up a few times. TCRdb reanalysed the RT-PCR reads using MiXCR and keeps one entry per CDR3 protein. The data contain about 680,000 distinct CDR3 sequences, 14% of them seen just once; the ten biggest clones take up around 3.3%. V dropped 7 bases and J dropped 0 bases, with 10 bases sitting between them. Per germline, CDR1 MNHNS and CDR2 SASEGT. This CDR3 is 15 amino acids long. The chain has TRBV6-1 and TRBJ2-6; D possibly corresponds to TRBD2 (5 bases). This clonotype was sampled from a female donor in good health, serving as a healthy control. Sequencing input: memory CD4+ T cells from blood. Here the CDR3 reads CASTRGNSGANVLTF. The CDR3, as DNA: TGTGCCAGCACCCGGGGTAACTCTGGGGCCAACGTCCTGACTTTC.